The clone carrying this T cell receptor (beta chain) showed up just a few times. The antigen is undetermined. There are 15 residues in the CDR3. V dropped 3 bases and J dropped 3; count of bases not matched to a gene: 7. Per germline, CDR1 SGDLS and CDR2 YYNGEE. The PCR made use of 60 Vbeta and 13 Jbeta primers. The table came from immunoSEQ multiplex PCR; TCRdb's copy has only in-frame clones and leaves some out. The sample contains more than 150,000 clones, approximately 85% of which appear only once. These data belong to a study of cytomegalovirus exposure and HLA in healthy donors. Study results and caveats: A link between a missense DCLRE1C variant and TCR beta V- and J-gene trimming emerged from a later analysis.

The sample taken for sequencing was PBMCs. This sequence was found in a girl aged 5-17 years in good health and CMV-seropositive. The rearrangement links TRBV9 to TRBJ2-7, with 9 bases lining up with TRBD1. The DNA for the CDR3 is TGTGCCAGCAGCGGAGGGACAGGGATGGGCTACGAGCAGTACTTC. Protein product: CASSGGTGMGYEQYF.